This TCR beta chain stems from a study of OX40 agonist ivuxolimab in advanced cancers. Across the whole study: Patients with prior anti-PD-1, anti-PD-L1 or anti-CTLA-4 therapy were eligible; about 40% had some. General observations from the study: Low levels of normalized T-cell clonal expansion also appeared in some nonresponders.

Turning to this clone: Its antigen is unidentified.

Method: immunoSEQ multiplex PCR; TCRdb's copy keeps in-frame clones and lacks some. The sample lists roughly 56,000 clones, roughly 80% occurring once. Enrollment shut out patients with autoimmune disease history or systemic immunosuppression. The material was CD4+ or CD8+ T cells sorted from blood, obtained in a trial of the OX40 agonist ivuxolimab. The receptor comes from an adult with an advanced solid tumor such as melanoma, head and neck, liver or kidney cancer.

Written as DNA, the CDR3 is TGTGCCAGCAGCACGGACAGCTACAATCAGCCCCAGCATTTT. This sequence encodes CASSTDSYNQPQHF. V usage is TRBV5-8 and J usage is TRBJ1-5; tentatively, D is TRBD1 (6 bases). From germline, CDR1 is SGHTS and CDR2 YDEGEE. V lost 4 bases and J 3 bases, leaving 11 bases between the germline ends. The CDR3 consists of 14 residues. The full variable domain, with the rest looked up from reference TRBV5-8 and TRBJ1-5, is EAGVTQSPTHLIKTRGQQATLRCSPISGHTSVYWYQQALGLGLQFLLWYDEGEERNRGNFPPRFSGRQFPNYSSELNVNALELEDSALYLCASSTDSYNQPQHFGDGTRLSIL.